This is a list of T cell receptor beta chains from one sample in a study of beta chain features in type 1 diabetes. The method was immunoSEQ multiplex PCR; TCRdb's version includes in-frame clones alone and lacks a portion of them. The sample contains roughly 300,000 clones, roughly an eighth of which appear only once. Material: naive CD4+ T cells from blood. The origin of the receptors is a man aged 30 to 39 with type 1 diabetes. Each CDR3 is given with its conserved first and last residue. A D gene is named only where the DNA matches it firmly. The size entry is marked missing in some rows and otherwise reads once, few, many or a size class.

d_call	v_call	clone_size	j_call	cdr3_nt	cdr3_aa
.	TRBV2	.	TRBJ1-5	TGTGCCAGCAGTAAACAGGTTGGGGGCAATCAGCCCCAGCATTTT	CASSKQVGGNQPQHF
.	TRBV28	.	TRBJ2-7	TGTGCCAGCAATCCGGGGAGCTCCTACGAGCAGTACTTC	CASNPGSSYEQYF
.	TRBV19	few	TRBJ2-3	TGTGCCAGTAGTGGGGGCTCAGATACGCAGTATTTT	CASSGGSDTQYF
TRBD2	TRBV28	few	TRBJ2-3	TGTGCCAGTGAGCGGGAGGGCACAGATACGCAGTATTTT	CASEREGTDTQYF
TRBD1	TRBV7-2	.	TRBJ2-7	TGTGCCAGCAGCTTAACGGCAGGGGGTTACGAGCAGTACTTC	CASSLTAGGYEQYF
.	TRBV7-9	.	TRBJ2-3	TGTGCCAGCAGCTCCACCTCAGAAACAGATACGCAGTATTTT	CASSSTSETDTQYF
.	TRBV28	.	TRBJ2-7	TGTGCCAGCAGTTCAGGGCTAATCGAGCAGTACTTC	CASSSGLIEQYF
.	TRBV15	few	TRBJ2-7	TGTGCCACCAGCAGAGATCTAGGTTCCTACGAGCAGTACTTC	CATSRDLGSYEQYF
.	TRBV28	.	TRBJ2-1	TGTGCCAGCAGTGGGCCCGGGGAGAGGGGGAATGAGCAGTTCTTC	CASSGPGERGNEQFF
.	TRBV4-3	.	TRBJ2-5	TGCGCCAGCAGCCAAGATTATCCTCTGGAGACCCAGTACTTC	CASSQDYPLETQYF
TRBD1	TRBV18	.	TRBJ2-7	TGTGCCAGCTCACCCGACAGGGCCCACGAGCAGTACTTC	CASSPDRAHEQYF
.	TRBV19	.	TRBJ2-2	TGTGCCAGTAGTATACAAGGGAGTAACACCGGGGAGCTGTTTTTT	CASSIQGSNTGELFF
TRBD2	TRBV11-1	.	TRBJ2-7	TGTGCCAGCAGCCTAGCGGGAGGCGTCCCCTACGAGCAGTACTTC	CASSLAGGVPYEQYF
TRBD1	TRBV18	few	TRBJ2-7	TGTGCCAGCTCATTCGGACAGGGGACCTCCTACGAGCAGTACTTC	CASSFGQGTSYEQYF
TRBD2	TRBV18	.	TRBJ2-1	TGTGCCAGCTCACCACTTGAGGGTCTAGCGGTGAATGAGCAGTTCTTC	CASSPLEGLAVNEQFF
TRBD1	TRBV6-5	.	TRBJ1-5	TGTGCCAGCAGTTCACCGACAGGGATTCTCAATCAGCCCCAGCATTTT	CASSSPTGILNQPQHF
.	TRBV7-2	few	TRBJ1-5	TGTGCCAGCAGCTTCGCCGGGGATCAGCCCCAGCATTTT	CASSFAGDQPQHF
TRBD1	TRBV5-1	few	TRBJ2-7	TGCGCCAGCAGCCCCGGGGACAGACCCTACGAGCAGTACTTC	CASSPGDRPYEQYF
.	TRBV6-1	few	TRBJ2-5	TGTGCCAGCAGTGTAGACAGGGAGGCCTCCGGGGGAGAGACCCAGTACTTC	CASSVDREASGGETQYF
.	TRBV20-1	.	TRBJ1-2	TGCAGTGCTATGCAGGGCTACACCTTC	CSAMQGYTF
TRBD2	TRBV7-3	.	TRBJ2-1	TGTGCCAGCAGCTTAAGCCCGGCTAGCGGAAATGAGCAGTTCTTC	CASSLSPASGNEQFF
.	TRBV10-3	.	TRBJ2-7	TGTGCCATCGGCCAGGCCTACGAGCAGTACTTC	CAIGQAYEQYF
TRBD1	TRBV30	.	TRBJ1-2	TGTGCCTGGACAGGGGGCGGATATGGCTACACCTTC	CAWTGGGYGYTF
TRBD1	TRBV7-9	.	TRBJ1-2	TGTGCCAGCACGAACATGAAGACAGGGGTAAACTATGGCTACACCTTC	CASTNMKTGVNYGYTF
TRBD1	TRBV4-3	.	TRBJ2-7	TGCGCCAGCAGCCAAGACGGGACAGGCACCTACGAGCAGTACTTC	CASSQDGTGTYEQYF
TRBD2	TRBV7-2	.	TRBJ2-5	TGTGCCAGCAGTTTAGGACTAGCGGGAGGCTTGAAGACCCAGTACTTC	CASSLGLAGGLKTQYF
TRBD2	TRBV2	few	TRBJ2-1	TGTGCCAGCAGTGAAACCGCTAGCGGGATTTACAATGAGCAGTTCTTC	CASSETASGIYNEQFF
TRBD1	TRBV5-1	.	TRBJ2-1	TGCGCCAGCAGCCGACAGGGGGCTAACTCCTACAATGAGCAGTTCTTC	CASSRQGANSYNEQFF
.	TRBV19	.	TRBJ2-5	TGTGCCAGTAGTAGTGGCAGACAAGAGACCCAGTACTTC	CASSSGRQETQYF
.	TRBV5-1	.	TRBJ2-3	TGCGCCAGCATGGCAAGCACAGATACGCAGTATTTT	CASMASTDTQYF
.	TRBV7-2	few	TRBJ2-7	TGTGCCAGCAGCTTACTCCGGGGAGGGGGTTCCTACGAGCAGTACTTC	CASSLLRGGGSYEQYF
.	TRBV28	.	TRBJ2-1	TGTGGGGCGAGGCAGGGAACCTACAATGAGCAGTTCTTC	CGARQGTYNEQFF
TRBD2	TRBV28	few	TRBJ2-1	TGTGCCAGCGAGATAGCGGGAGGGTACAATGAGCAGTTCTTC	CASEIAGGYNEQFF
.	TRBV6-1	few	TRBJ1-4	TGTGCCAGCAGTAGAGGTGGCAGGGTGGATGAAAAACTGTTTTTT	CASSRGGRVDEKLFF
TRBD1	TRBV5-4	few	TRBJ1-2	TGTGCCAGCAGCAGGGGACAGGGGAGGGATGGCTACACCTTC	CASSRGQGRDGYTF
.	TRBV9	.	TRBJ2-7	TGTGCCAGCAGCGTGACCCACCGCGGATACGAGCAGTACTTC	CASSVTHRGYEQYF
.	TRBV9	few	TRBJ2-1	TGTGCCAGCAGCTCACTTGGCAATGAGCAGTTCTTC	CASSSLGNEQFF
.	TRBV6-5	.	TRBJ2-5	TGTGCCAGCAGTTACTCGAGGGCCAGAGAAGAGACCCAGTACTTC	CASSYSRAREETQYF
.	TRBV20-1	.	TRBJ1-1	TGCAGTGCTAGAGACAGGCCTGAAGCTTTCTTT	CSARDRPEAFF
.	TRBV7-8	few	TRBJ2-7	TGTGCCAGCAGCTCCGGGGATGGTAGCGGTTTTTACGAGCAGTACTTC	CASSSGDGSGFYEQYF
.	TRBV7-2	.	TRBJ1-1	TGTGCCAGCAGCCCAGTTTTCGGCAGGGTCACTGAAGCTTTCTTT	CASSPVFGRVTEAFF
TRBD1	TRBV9	few	TRBJ1-2	TGTGCCAGCGGGGACAGGGGTGCCTATGGCTACACCTTC	CASGDRGAYGYTF